This T cell receptor (beta chain) was recovered during a study of blood T cell repertoires in COVID-19. The overall study: The origin of the acute and convalescent COVID-19 samples was the United States, Italy and Spain.

The CDR3 is made up of 15 amino acids. Germline lookup yields CDR1 LNHDA and CDR2 SQIVND (reference sequence). V lost 6 bases to trimming and J lost 0 bases, with 12 bases between them. The assay was immunoSEQ multiplex PCR, and TCRdb's table has in-frame clones only and misses some. The sample contains around 700,000 clones, 85% to 90% of which appear only once. The clonotype originates from a woman between 18 and 30 years old with acute or convalescent COVID-19. Sequenced sample: peripheral blood. The chain couples TRBV19 to TRBJ2-1; unclear D gene. The CDR3 sequence: CASRTALSSYNEQFF. The CDR3 DNA follows: TGTGCCAGTAGGACTGCCTTAAGCTCCTACAATGAGCAGTTCTTC.